This T cell receptor beta chain was profiled in a study of graft-versus-host responses after intestinal transplantation. Data came from immunoSEQ multiplex PCR; TCRdb stores just in-frame clones and leaves some out. The sample holds some 110,000 clones; 90% to 95% are singletons and the top ten take 1.2%. Study-wide results and caveats: Early after transplant, HvG declines were associated with peak levels of circulating GvH clones.

Trimming at V came to 2 bases and at J to 0 bases, leaving 8 bases not matched to a gene. Germline V gives CDR1 ENHRY, CDR2 SYGVKD. The CDR3 is 17 residues long. Comments on this clone: What it recognizes is unknown.

This clonotype originated in a human donor who was the organ donor for an intestinal transplant. Material: unstimulated CD8+ T cells sorted from spleen or lymph node cells, obtained before transplant. The V and J genes are TRBV10-3 and TRBJ2-7; 9 positions agree with TRBD1. The DNA for the CDR3 is TGTGCCATCAGTGAGACCGACGGGACAGGGACCTCCTACGAGCAGTACTTC. This gives the protein CAISETDGTGTSYEQYF.